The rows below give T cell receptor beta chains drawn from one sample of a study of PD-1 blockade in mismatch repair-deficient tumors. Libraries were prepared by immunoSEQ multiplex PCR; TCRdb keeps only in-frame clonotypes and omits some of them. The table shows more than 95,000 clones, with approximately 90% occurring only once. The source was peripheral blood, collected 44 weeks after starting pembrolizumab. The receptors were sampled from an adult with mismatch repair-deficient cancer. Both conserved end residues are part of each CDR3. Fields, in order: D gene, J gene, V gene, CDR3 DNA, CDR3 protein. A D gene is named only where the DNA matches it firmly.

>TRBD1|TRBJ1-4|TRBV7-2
TGTGCCAGCAGCGAGTCCGGGACAGGGAATGAAAAACTGTTTTTT
CASSESGTGNEKLFF
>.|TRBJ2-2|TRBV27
TGTGCCAGCCTAGACAGCTCGAACACCGGGGAGCTGTTTTTT
CASLDSSNTGELFF
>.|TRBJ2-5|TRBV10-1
TGCGCCAGCAGTGAGTCGGGCGGGGAAGAGACCCAGTACTTC
CASSESGGEETQYF
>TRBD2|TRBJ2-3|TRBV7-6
TGTGCCAGCAGCTTAGAGGGACTAGCGGTCCCAGATACGCAGTATTTT
CASSLEGLAVPDTQYF
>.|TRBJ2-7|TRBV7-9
TGTGCCAGCAGCTACCGGGACTCAGTTAGGGAGCAGTACTTC
CASSYRDSVREQYF
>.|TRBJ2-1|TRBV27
TGTGCCAGCAGTTTAAGTTTGGCTAGCGCGTACAATGAGCAGTTCTTC
CASSLSLASAYNEQFF
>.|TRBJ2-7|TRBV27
TGTGCCAGCAGTGCAAGCAGCGGAACCCGTATCTACGAGCAGTACTTC
CASSASSGTRIYEQYF
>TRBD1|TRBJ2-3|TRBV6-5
TGTGCCAGCACCTGGGACAGAAACACAGATACGCAGTATTTT
CASTWDRNTDTQYF
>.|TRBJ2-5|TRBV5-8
TGTGCCAGCAGCTTGGGTAGCACGGTTCAAGAGACCCAGTACTTC
CASSLGSTVQETQYF
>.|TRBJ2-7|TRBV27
TGTGCCAGCAGTTTGGCGACTGGAAGTGAGCAGTACTTC
CASSLATGSEQYF